This section outlines one T cell receptor beta chain sequence together with its context. Its target is unknown. The sample is drawn from a study of T-cell reconstitution after alpha-beta-depleted transplantation in children. Germline CDR1 SEHNR, CDR2 FQNEAQ (reference sequence). Trimming took 4 bases from V and 6 from J, leaving 19 bases between them. The CDR3 is 16 residues long. Study results and caveats: Two months or so post-transplant, alpha-beta T cells reportedly derived from several hundred expanded graft clones. Surviving recipient cells, namely T cells and thymic progenitors, were the source of high day-60 TCRbeta diversity in some patients. At the one-year point after transplant, T-cell counts and TCRbeta diversity were found to come mostly from T cells that had been newly produced.

Unique molecular identifiers were incorporated into the prepared TCRbeta library. Each CDR3 protein is one row after TCRdb ran MiXCR on the PCR reads. Altogether approximately 300,000 distinct CDR3 sequences are present, about a tenth being singletons, with the ten largest covering roughly 7%. The source of this sequence is a boy younger than two with acute myeloid leukemia, due to receive a stem cell transplant. This chain uses TRBV7-9 with TRBJ2-1; a possible D gene is TRBD1 (6 bases). The sample was PBMCs, taken before TCRalphabeta/CD19-depleted stem cell transplant. For the CDR3, the DNA is TGTGCCAGCAGCTCCCCCAGGGGTGTAACTTTCAATGAGCAGTTCTTC. It encodes CASSSPRGVTFNEQFF.